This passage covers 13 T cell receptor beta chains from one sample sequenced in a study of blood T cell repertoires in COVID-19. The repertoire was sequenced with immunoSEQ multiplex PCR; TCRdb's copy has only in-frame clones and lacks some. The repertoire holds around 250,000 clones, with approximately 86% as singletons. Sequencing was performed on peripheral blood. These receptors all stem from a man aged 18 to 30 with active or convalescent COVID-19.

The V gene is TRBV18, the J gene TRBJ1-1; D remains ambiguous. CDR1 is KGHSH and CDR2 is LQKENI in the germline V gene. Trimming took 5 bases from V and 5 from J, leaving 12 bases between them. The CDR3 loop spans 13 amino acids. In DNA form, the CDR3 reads TGTGCCAGCTCAAAGGGAGGGAGTACTGAAGCTTTCTTT. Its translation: CASSKGGSTEAFF.

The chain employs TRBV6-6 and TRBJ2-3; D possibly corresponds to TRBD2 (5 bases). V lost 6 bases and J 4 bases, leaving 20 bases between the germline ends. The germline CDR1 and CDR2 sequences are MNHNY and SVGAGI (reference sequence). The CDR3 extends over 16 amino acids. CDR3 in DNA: TGTGCCAGCAGCCCTCCAGTAGGGTTGGAGGCAGATACGCAGTATTTT. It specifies CASSPPVGLEADTQYF.

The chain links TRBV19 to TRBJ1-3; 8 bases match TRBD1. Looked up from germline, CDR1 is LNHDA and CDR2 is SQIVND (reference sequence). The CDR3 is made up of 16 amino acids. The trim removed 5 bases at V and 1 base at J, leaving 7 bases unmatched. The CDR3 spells CASSVGQGGSGNTIYF. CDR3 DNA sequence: TGTGCCAGTAGTGTTGGACAGGGAGGATCTGGAAACACCATATATTTT.

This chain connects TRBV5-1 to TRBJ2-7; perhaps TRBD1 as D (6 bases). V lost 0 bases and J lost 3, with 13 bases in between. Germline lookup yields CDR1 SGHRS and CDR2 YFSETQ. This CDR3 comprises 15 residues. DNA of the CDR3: TGCGCCAGCAGCTTGGAGCAGGGGCTCTACTACGAGCAGTACTTC. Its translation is CASSLEQGLYYEQYF.

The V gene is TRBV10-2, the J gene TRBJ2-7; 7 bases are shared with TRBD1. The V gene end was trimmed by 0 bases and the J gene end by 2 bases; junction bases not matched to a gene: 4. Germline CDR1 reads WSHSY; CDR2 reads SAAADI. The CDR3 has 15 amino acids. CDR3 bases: TGCGCCAGCAGTGAGTCGACGGGACAGACCTACGAGCAGTACTTC. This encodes CASSESTGQTYEQYF.

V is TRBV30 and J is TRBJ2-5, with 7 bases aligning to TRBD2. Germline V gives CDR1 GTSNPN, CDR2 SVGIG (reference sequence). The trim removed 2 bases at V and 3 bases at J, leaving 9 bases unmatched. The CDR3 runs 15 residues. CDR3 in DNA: TGTGCCTGGAGTTGGGGGGGGACGTTAAAAGAGACCCAGTACTTC. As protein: CAWSWGGTLKETQYF.

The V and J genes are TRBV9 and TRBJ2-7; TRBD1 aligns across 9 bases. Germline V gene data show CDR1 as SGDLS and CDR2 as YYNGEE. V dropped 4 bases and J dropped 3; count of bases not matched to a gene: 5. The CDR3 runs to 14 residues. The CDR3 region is CASSRTGQGYEQYF. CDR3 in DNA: TGTGCCAGCAGCCGAACGGGACAGGGCTACGAGCAGTACTTC.

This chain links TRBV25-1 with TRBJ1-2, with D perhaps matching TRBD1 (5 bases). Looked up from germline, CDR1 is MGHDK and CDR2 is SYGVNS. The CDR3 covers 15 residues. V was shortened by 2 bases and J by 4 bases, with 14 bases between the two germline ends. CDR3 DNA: TGTGCCAGCAGTGAAACAGACAGCCAACCCTATGGCTACACCTTC. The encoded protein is CASSETDSQPYGYTF.

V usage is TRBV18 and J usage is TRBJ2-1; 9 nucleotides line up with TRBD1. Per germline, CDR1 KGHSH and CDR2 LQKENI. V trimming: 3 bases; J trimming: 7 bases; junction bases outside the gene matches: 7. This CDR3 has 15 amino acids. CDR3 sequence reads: CASSPGQGLGNEQFF. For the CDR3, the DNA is TGTGCCAGCTCACCGGGACAGGGCTTGGGGAATGAGCAGTTCTTC.

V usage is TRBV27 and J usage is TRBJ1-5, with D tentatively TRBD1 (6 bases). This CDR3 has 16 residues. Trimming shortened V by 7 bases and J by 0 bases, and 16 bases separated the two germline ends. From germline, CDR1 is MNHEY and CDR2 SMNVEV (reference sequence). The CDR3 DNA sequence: TGTGCCAGCATGAGTACAGGGATGGTTAGCAATCAGCCCCAGCATTTT. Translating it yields CASMSTGMVSNQPQHF.

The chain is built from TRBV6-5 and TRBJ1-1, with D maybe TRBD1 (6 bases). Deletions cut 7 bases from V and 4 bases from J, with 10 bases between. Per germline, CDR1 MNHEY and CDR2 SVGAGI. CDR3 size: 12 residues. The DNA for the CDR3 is TGTGCCAGCACTAGGGGGGGCACTGAAGCTTTCTTT. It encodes CASTRGGTEAFF.

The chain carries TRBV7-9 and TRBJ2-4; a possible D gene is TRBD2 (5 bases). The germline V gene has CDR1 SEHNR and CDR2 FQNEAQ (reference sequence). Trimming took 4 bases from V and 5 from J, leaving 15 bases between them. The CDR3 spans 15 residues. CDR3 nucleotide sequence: TGTGCCAGCAGCTCCACAATTAGGGAGCAAAACATTCAGTACTTC. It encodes CASSSTIREQNIQYF.

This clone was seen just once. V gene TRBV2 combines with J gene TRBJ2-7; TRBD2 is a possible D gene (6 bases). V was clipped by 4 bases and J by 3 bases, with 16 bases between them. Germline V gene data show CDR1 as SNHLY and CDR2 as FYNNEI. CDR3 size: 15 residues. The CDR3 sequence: CASSGGREPFYEQYF. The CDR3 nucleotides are TGTGCCAGCAGTGGAGGGCGGGAACCCTTCTACGAGCAGTACTTC.